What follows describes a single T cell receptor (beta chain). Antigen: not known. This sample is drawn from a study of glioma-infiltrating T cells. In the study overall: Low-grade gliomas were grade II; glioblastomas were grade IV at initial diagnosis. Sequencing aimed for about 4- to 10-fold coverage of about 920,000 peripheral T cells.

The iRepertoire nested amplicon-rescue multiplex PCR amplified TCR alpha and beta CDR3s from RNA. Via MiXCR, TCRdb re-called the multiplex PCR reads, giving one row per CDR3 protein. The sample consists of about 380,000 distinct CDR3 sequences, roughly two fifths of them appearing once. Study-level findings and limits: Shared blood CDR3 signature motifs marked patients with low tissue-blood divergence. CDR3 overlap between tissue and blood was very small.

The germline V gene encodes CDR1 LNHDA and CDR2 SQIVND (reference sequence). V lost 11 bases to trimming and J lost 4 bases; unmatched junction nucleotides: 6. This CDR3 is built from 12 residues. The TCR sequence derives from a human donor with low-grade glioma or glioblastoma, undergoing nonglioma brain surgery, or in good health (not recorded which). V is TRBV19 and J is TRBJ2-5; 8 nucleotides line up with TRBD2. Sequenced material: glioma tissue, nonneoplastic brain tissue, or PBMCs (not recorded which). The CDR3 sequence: CACGTRGETQYF. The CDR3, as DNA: TGTGCCTGTGGGACTAGGGGAGAGACCCAGTACTTC.